This TCR beta chain was documented in a study of shared clonotypes between healthy human individuals. About the research overall: Two female and a few male donors aged 18 to 49 were enrolled. Each donor's CD4 naive and CD4 memory cells filled three plates apiece, CD8 naive two, and CD8 memory one. Study-level points and caveats: It was observed that 5% to 6% of naive CD4 clonotypes were shared across a handful of donors. Estimated richness values were generally larger in naive subsets than in memory subsets.

Remarks on this clone: The antigen is undetermined.

The junction had 5 bases not matched to a gene; V was cut back by 5 bases and J by 4 bases. The CDR3 is made up of 13 amino acids. The germline V gene has CDR1 SGHTS and CDR2 YDEGEE. This table comes from immunoSEQ multiplex PCR, and its TCRdb copy is limited to in-frame clones, with some not included. The sample consists of about 2.3 million clones, approximately 93% of them appearing once. The sample consisted of naive CD4+ T cells from PBMCs. Subset indicated: CD45RA+ positively selected. This sequence joins TRBV5-8 and TRBJ2-5; 7 bases line up with TRBD1. The TCR comes from a man younger than 35 in good health. Some clones in this sample may be carry-over from other donors' samples. The CDR3 DNA reads as TGTGCCAGCAGATACAGGGGCGTAGAGACCCAGTACTTC. This codes for CASRYRGVETQYF.